This is a list of T cell receptor beta chains from one sample in a study of identical twins. TCRdb independently ran MiXCR on the 5' RACE reads; one entry per CDR3 protein. The table includes just under 550,000 distinct CDR3 sequences, roughly 15% detected once. This sample was shared with a second study, whose subject was yellow fever vaccine responses in identical twins.

The sequenced sample consisted of CD4+ T cells sorted from blood. The source is a woman between 18 and 29 years old in good health. The CDR3 runs from the conserved cysteine through the conserved F or W. The order of the fields is clone size, J gene, D gene, V gene, CDR3 protein, CDR3 DNA. D genes are given only for firm matches. The size field is filled for only some rows; it gives once, few, many or a size class.

>NA|TRBJ2-2|TRBD2|TRBV29-1
CSVRAGGTGELFF
TGCAGCGTTAGGGCGGGGGGCACCGGGGAGCTGTTTTTT
>few|TRBJ1-3|TRBD1|TRBV11-1
CASRRTGYGNTIYF
TGTGCCAGCAGACGGACAGGTTATGGAAACACCATATATTTT
>few|TRBJ2-6|NA|TRBV11-1
CASSFALIKFGGANVLTF
TGTGCCAGCAGCTTCGCACTAATAAAGTTCGGTGGGGCCAACGTCCTGACTTTC
>few|TRBJ2-3|NA|TRBV20-1
CSARGHLTDTQYF
TGCAGTGCTAGGGGACACCTCACAGATACGCAGTATTTT
>few|TRBJ2-7|NA|TRBV15
CATSRDLQYEQYF
TGTGCCACCAGCAGAGATCTGCAGTACGAGCAGTACTTC
>NA|TRBJ1-1|NA|TRBV2
CASRGWGARGTEAFF
TGTGCCAGCAGGGGTTGGGGGGCCCGGGGGACTGAAGCTTTCTTT
>NA|TRBJ2-7|NA|TRBV7-2
CASSLVTISPYEQYF
TGTGCCAGCAGCTTAGTCACTATCTCTCCCTACGAGCAGTACTTC
>many|TRBJ2-5|NA|TRBV5-1
CASSLGRRNQETQYF
TGCGCCAGCAGCTTGGGCCGGCGGAATCAAGAGACCCAGTACTTC
>few|TRBJ2-5|NA|TRBV6-6
CASARGGETQYF
TGTGCCAGCGCCCGTGGAGGCGAGACCCAGTACTTC
>NA|TRBJ2-5|NA|TRBV24-1
CATRGQPQETQYF
TGTGCCACGAGAGGACAGCCACAAGAGACCCAGTACTTC
>few|TRBJ2-1|TRBD2|TRBV20-1
CSATPAGGSSYNEQFF
TGCAGTGCTACCCCAGCGGGAGGTAGCTCCTACAATGAGCAGTTCTTC
>few|TRBJ2-1|TRBD1|TRBV12-3/TRBV12-4
CASSLSLAGGFYNEQFF
TGTGCCAGCAGTTTATCCCTGGCAGGGGGTTTTTACAATGAGCAGTTCTTC
>NA|TRBJ1-5|NA|TRBV28
CASSDYISWDSEVHLPQHF
TGTGCCAGCAGCGACTATATCTCGTGGGATTCCGAAGTTCACTTGCCCCAGCATTTT
>few|TRBJ1-2|NA|TRBV3-1
CASSPPTDFYGYTF
TGTGCCAGCAGCCCCCCGACAGACTTCTATGGCTACACCTTC
>few|TRBJ2-5|NA|TRBV19
CASSSTSHLGTQYF
TGTGCCAGTAGTTCGACCTCCCACCTCGGGACCCAGTACTTC
>few|TRBJ2-4|TRBD2|TRBV7-8
CASSHLGPSGSISKNIQYF
TGTGCCAGCAGCCATTTAGGTCCTAGCGGGAGTATTTCCAAAAACATTCAGTACTTC
>few|TRBJ2-1|NA|TRBV20-1
CSAPTSRGSYNEQFF
TGCAGTGCGCCGACTAGTCGGGGCTCCTACAATGAGCAGTTCTTC
>NA|TRBJ2-5|NA|TRBV6-5
CASSYFRGAGETQYF
TGTGCCAGCAGTTATTTCAGGGGCGCAGGAGAGACCCAGTACTTC
>NA|TRBJ2-7|NA|TRBV7-9
CASTRIHEQYF
TGTGCCAGCACTAGGATCCACGAGCAGTACTTC
>many|TRBJ2-3|NA|TRBV12-3/TRBV12-4
CASSPPLGTQYF
TGTGCCAGCAGTCCGCCTCTAGGAACGCAGTATTTT
>few|TRBJ2-2|TRBD1|TRBV19
CASSRPGTAGELFF
TGTGCCAGTAGTAGACCCGGGACAGCCGGGGAGCTGTTTTTT
>NA|TRBJ1-5|NA|TRBV10-3
CAISEAIGRNQPQHF
TGTGCCATCAGTGAGGCGATAGGGCGGAATCAGCCCCAGCATTTT
>NA|TRBJ2-3|NA|TRBV15
CATSSLIHTDTQYF
TGTGCCACCAGCAGTCTCATTCACACAGATACGCAGTATTTT
>NA|TRBJ2-2|NA|TRBV3-1
CASSQGGIMGAGELFF
TGTGCCAGCAGCCAAGGGGGGATAATGGGCGCCGGGGAGCTGTTTTTT
>NA|TRBJ2-3|TRBD2|TRBV20-1
CSEMGLAANTDTQYF
TGCAGTGAAATGGGACTAGCGGCGAACACAGATACGCAGTATTTT
>NA|TRBJ1-1|NA|TRBV7-2
CASSLIEGTEAFF
TGTGCCAGCAGCTTAATCGAGGGCACTGAAGCTTTCTTT
>NA|TRBJ2-7|TRBD2|TRBV20-1
CSARAAGGPQYF
TGCAGTGCTAGAGCGGCGGGGGGGCCGCAGTACTTC
>few|TRBJ1-3|NA|TRBV7-6
CASSLKPDSGNTIYF
TGTGCCAGCAGTCTAAAACCCGACTCTGGAAACACCATATATTTT
>NA|TRBJ2-7|NA|TRBV5-1
CASSTGYASYEQYF
TGCGCCAGCAGTACAGGCTACGCCTCCTACGAGCAGTACTTC
>many|TRBJ1-3|NA|TRBV20-1
CSARDPVNGNTIYF
TGCAGTGCTAGAGATCCCGTAAATGGAAACACCATATATTTT
>many|TRBJ1-2|TRBD1|TRBV6-5
CASSYSWDGQGYGYTF
TGTGCCAGCAGTTACTCGTGGGATGGACAGGGGTATGGCTACACCTTC
>few|TRBJ2-1|TRBD2|TRBV5-1
CASTSGGTYNEQFF
TGCGCCAGCACGAGCGGGGGAACATACAATGAGCAGTTCTTC
>NA|TRBJ1-5|NA|TRBV28
CASMGQGSQPQHF
TGTGCCAGCATGGGTCAGGGAAGTCAGCCCCAGCATTTT
>NA|TRBJ2-1|TRBD2|TRBV20-1
CSAAGTSIFPRNEQFF
TGCAGTGCCGCCGGGACTAGCATATTCCCTCGCAATGAGCAGTTCTTC
>few|TRBJ2-1|NA|TRBV5-5
CASSLPGAGGYNEQFF
TGTGCCAGCAGCTTGCCGGGGGCAGGGGGCTACAATGAGCAGTTCTTC
>NA|TRBJ2-1|NA|TRBV12-5
CASGLYGEQFF
TGTGCTAGTGGTTTGTACGGTGAGCAGTTCTTC
>few|TRBJ2-2|NA|TRBV12-3/TRBV12-4
CASSFYGLNTGELFF
TGTGCCAGCAGTTTCTATGGGTTGAACACCGGGGAGCTGTTTTTT
>NA|TRBJ2-5|NA|TRBV3-1
CASSPKGRPGKQETQYF
TGTGCCAGCAGCCCGAAGGGGCGACCAGGGAAACAAGAGACCCAGTACTTC
>NA|TRBJ2-7|TRBD2|TRBV5-1
CASSGTSGISEQYF
TGCGCCAGCAGCGGGACTAGCGGGATTTCCGAGCAGTACTTC
>few|TRBJ2-3|NA|TRBV28
CASRIRGLSDTQYF
TGTGCCAGCCGGATTAGGGGACTTTCAGATACGCAGTATTTT
>few|TRBJ2-1|NA|TRBV12-3/TRBV12-4
CASSFRTSGDEQFF
TGTGCCAGCAGTTTCCGGACCTCGGGGGATGAGCAGTTCTTC
>few|TRBJ2-3|NA|TRBV6-5
CASSYPGSAITSTDTQYF
TGTGCCAGCAGTTATCCCGGTTCGGCCATAACTAGCACAGATACGCAGTATTTT
>NA|TRBJ2-2|NA|TRBV5-1
CASSTQGAGGELFF
TGCGCCAGCAGCACCCAGGGCGCGGGCGGGGAGCTGTTTTTT
>few|TRBJ2-7|TRBD2|TRBV9
CASSVRLAGGDEQYF
TGTGCCAGCAGCGTTAGACTAGCGGGAGGCGACGAGCAGTACTTC
>few|TRBJ1-5|TRBD1|TRBV15
CATSRDRVTGISNQPQHF
TGTGCCACCAGCAGAGATCGAGTGACAGGGATTAGCAATCAGCCCCAGCATTTT
>few|TRBJ2-7|NA|TRBV28
CASNGSGDYEQYF
TGTGCCAGCAACGGTAGCGGAGACTACGAGCAGTACTTC
>NA|TRBJ2-5|TRBD1|TRBV28
CASRHRDRGAETQYF
TGTGCCAGCAGGCACCGGGACAGGGGTGCAGAGACCCAGTACTTC
>few|TRBJ2-5|TRBD2|TRBV3-1
CASSLYSAGEGQTQYF
TGTGCCAGCAGCCTATACTCAGCGGGAGAAGGGCAGACCCAGTACTTC
>few|TRBJ2-7|TRBD2|TRBV19
CASSIETSGRAIIHEQYF
TGTGCCAGTAGTATAGAAACTAGCGGGAGGGCCATAATCCACGAGCAGTACTTC
>NA|TRBJ2-1|NA|TRBV11-3
CASTNSGTSRNEQFF
TGTGCCAGCACCAATAGCGGAACTTCTCGGAATGAGCAGTTCTTC
>NA|TRBJ2-1|TRBD2|TRBV24-1
CATSDRLAESYNEQFF
TGTGCCACCAGTGACCGACTAGCGGAATCCTACAATGAGCAGTTCTTC
>NA|TRBJ2-7|NA|TRBV12-3/TRBV12-4
CASSLSRGAGPFYEQYF
TGTGCCAGCAGTTTAAGCCGAGGGGCAGGGCCATTCTACGAGCAGTACTTC
>few|TRBJ2-3|NA|TRBV5-6
CASSPPAGLTNTQYF
TGTGCCAGCAGCCCCCCGGCGGGACTCACAAATACGCAGTATTTT
>few|TRBJ2-6|TRBD1|TRBV11-1
CASSSGRTGGTGANVLTF
TGTGCCAGCAGCTCGGGGCGGACAGGTGGAACTGGGGCCAACGTCCTGACTTTC
>NA|TRBJ2-1|NA|TRBV12-3/TRBV12-4
CASSLEHFWDEQFF
TGTGCCAGCAGTTTAGAACATTTCTGGGATGAGCAGTTCTTC
>few|TRBJ1-6|TRBD1|TRBV10-3
CAISESGTGGYNSPLHF
TGTGCCATCAGTGAGTCTGGTACAGGGGGATATAATTCACCCCTCCACTTT
>few|TRBJ2-3|TRBD2|TRBV5-1
CASSGTLAGGTDTQYF
TGCGCCAGCAGCGGAACTTTAGCGGGAGGCACAGATACGCAGTATTTT
>few|TRBJ2-7|NA|TRBV21-1
CASRLDRPAGEQYF
TGTGCCAGCAGATTGGACAGGCCGGCGGGGGAGCAGTACTTC
>few|TRBJ2-4|TRBD1|TRBV9
CASSPTGTVTNIQYF
TGTGCCAGCAGCCCTACCGGGACAGTAACAAACATTCAGTACTTC
>few|TRBJ1-1|TRBD1|TRBV12-3/TRBV12-4
CASSFGTGGTEAFF
TGTGCCAGCAGTTTTGGGACAGGGGGGACTGAAGCTTTCTTT